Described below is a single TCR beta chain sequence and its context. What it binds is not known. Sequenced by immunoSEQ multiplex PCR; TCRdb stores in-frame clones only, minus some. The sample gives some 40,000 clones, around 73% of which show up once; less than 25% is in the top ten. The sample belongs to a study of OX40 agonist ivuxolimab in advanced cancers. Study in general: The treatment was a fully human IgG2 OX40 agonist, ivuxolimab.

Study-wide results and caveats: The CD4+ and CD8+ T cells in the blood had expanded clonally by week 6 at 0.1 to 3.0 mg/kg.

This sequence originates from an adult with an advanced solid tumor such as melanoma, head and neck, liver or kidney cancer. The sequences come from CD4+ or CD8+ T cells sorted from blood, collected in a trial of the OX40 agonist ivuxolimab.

DNA of the CDR3: TGTGCCAGCACCTTCCGGTGGGGAAAAGGCACTGAAGCTTTCTTT. Its protein is CASTFRWGKGTEAFF. The rearrangement links TRBV11-2 to TRBJ1-1; D ambiguous. Germline assignment: CDR1 SGHAT and CDR2 FQNNGV. This CDR3 region has 15 residues. V lost 7 bases to trimming and J lost 4 bases, with 19 bases between them. Full variable domain (remainder filled in from reference TRBV11-2 and TRBJ1-1): EAGVAQSPRYKIIEKRQSVAFWCNPISGHATLYWYQQILGQGPKLLIQFQNNGVVDDSQLPKDRFSAERLKGVDSTLKIQPAKLEDSAVYLCASTFRWGKGTEAFFGQGTRLTVV.